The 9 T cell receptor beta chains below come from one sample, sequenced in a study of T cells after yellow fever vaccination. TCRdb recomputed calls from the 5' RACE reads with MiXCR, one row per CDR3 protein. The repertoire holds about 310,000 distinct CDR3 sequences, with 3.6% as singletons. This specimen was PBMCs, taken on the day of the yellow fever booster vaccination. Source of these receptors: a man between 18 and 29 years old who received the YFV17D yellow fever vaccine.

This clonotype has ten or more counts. The CDR3 coding sequence is TGCAGTGCTGCCCTTCTAGCGGGCACAGATACGCAGTATTTT. Its translation is CSAALLAGTDTQYF. V and J are TRBV20-1 and TRBJ2-3; 7 bases fit TRBD2. CDR3 length: 14 amino acids. Looked up from germline, CDR1 is DFQATT and CDR2 is SNEGSKA (reference sequence). The ends lost 5 bases at V and 1 base at J; junction bases unmatched: 6.

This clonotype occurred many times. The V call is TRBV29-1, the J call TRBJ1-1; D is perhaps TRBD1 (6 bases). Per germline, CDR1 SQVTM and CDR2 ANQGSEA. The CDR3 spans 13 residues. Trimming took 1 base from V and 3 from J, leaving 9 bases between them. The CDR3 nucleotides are TGCAGCGTTGAAGCGGCAGGGGACACTGAAGCTTTCTTT. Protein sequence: CSVEAAGDTEAFF.

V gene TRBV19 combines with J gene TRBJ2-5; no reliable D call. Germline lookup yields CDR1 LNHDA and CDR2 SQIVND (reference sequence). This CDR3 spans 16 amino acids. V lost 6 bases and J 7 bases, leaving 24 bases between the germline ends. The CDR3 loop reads CASSQLSAGFPGTQYF. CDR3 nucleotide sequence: TGTGCCAGTAGCCAGCTTTCAGCCGGATTCCCAGGGACCCAGTACTTC.

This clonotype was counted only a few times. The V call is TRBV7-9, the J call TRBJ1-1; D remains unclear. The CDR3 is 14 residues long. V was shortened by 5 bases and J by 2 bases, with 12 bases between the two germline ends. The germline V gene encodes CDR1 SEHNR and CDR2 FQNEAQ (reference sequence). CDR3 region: CASSLPAENTEAFF. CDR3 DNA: TGTGCCAGCAGCCTCCCGGCAGAAAACACTGAAGCTTTCTTT.

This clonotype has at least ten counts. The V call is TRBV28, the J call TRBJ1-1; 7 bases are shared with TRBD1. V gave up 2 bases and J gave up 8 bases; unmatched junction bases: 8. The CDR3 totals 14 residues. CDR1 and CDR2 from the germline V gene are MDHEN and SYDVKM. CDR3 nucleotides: TGTGCCAGCAGTTTAGGCGGGGACAGCGAGGAAGCTTTCTTT. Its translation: CASSLGGDSEEAFF.

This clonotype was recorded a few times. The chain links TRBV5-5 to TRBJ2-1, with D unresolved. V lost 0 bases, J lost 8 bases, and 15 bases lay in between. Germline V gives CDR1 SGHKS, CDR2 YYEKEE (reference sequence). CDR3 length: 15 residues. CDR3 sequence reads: CASSLVGQAHDEQFF. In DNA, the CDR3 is TGTGCCAGCAGCTTGGTGGGCCAGGCTCATGATGAGCAGTTCTTC.

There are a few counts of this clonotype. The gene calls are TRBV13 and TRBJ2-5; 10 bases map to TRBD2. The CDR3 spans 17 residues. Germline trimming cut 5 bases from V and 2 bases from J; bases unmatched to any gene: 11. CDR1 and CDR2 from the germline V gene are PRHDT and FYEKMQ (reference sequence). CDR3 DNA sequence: TGTGCCAGCAGCACCCTCGTGAAGCGGGGGGGACAAGAGACCCAGTACTTC. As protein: CASSTLVKRGGQETQYF.

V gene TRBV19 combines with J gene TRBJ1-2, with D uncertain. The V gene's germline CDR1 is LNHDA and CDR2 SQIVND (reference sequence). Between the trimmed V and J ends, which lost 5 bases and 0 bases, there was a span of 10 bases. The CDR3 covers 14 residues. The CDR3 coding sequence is TGTGCCAGTAGTCCTAAAGCCGCTAACTATGGCTACACCTTC. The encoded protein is CASSPKAANYGYTF.

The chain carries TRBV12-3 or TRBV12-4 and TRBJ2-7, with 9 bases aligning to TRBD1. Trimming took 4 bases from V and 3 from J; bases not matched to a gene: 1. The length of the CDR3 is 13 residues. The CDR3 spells CASSWDRDYEQYF. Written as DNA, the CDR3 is TGTGCCAGCAGTTGGGACAGGGACTACGAGCAGTACTTC.